The rows below give T cell receptor beta chains drawn from one sample of a study of regulatory dendritic cells for organ transplantation. Repertoires were generated with immunoSEQ multiplex PCR, while TCRdb's copy carries only in-frame clones and drops some. The sample shows about 20,000 clones, 80% to 90% of them seen only once. Antigens for these TCRs are unknown. Specimen: naive CD4+ T cells from blood cultured with regulatory dendritic cells. Every receptor here comes from a human donor in good health. CDR3s include the opening cysteine and the closing phenylalanine or tryptophan. Each record gives: V gene, clone size, D gene, J gene, CDR3 protein, CDR3 DNA. The D gene is left open where the match is weak. The size of a clone is reported for some rows only, either as once, few or many, or as a class for expanded clones.

TRBV6-5	NA	NA	TRBJ2-1	CASSYRRANYNEQFF	TGTGCCAGCAGTTATAGGCGGGCTAACTACAATGAGCAGTTCTTC
TRBV7-9	NA	NA	TRBJ2-7	CASSRRDSKGGRYEQYF	TGTGCCAGTTCCCGGCGGGACTCCAAGGGGGGACGATACGAGCAGTACTTC
TRBV18	NA	TRBD1	TRBJ1-4	CASSPGQGNEKLFF	TGTGCCAGCTCGCCGGGACAGGGAAATGAAAAACTGTTTTTT
TRBV29-1	NA	NA	TRBJ2-1	CSVEGRLYNEQFF	TGCAGCGTTGAGGGTAGGCTCTACAATGAGCAGTTCTTC
TRBV5-8	once	NA	TRBJ2-2	CASRMGSLAGRTTGELFF	TGTGCCAGCAGGATGGGGTCGTTGGCAGGAAGAACAACCGGGGAGCTGTTTTTT
TRBV18	NA	TRBD1	TRBJ1-1	CASSPGTGGLAFF	TGTGCCAGCTCACCAGGGACAGGGGGATTGGCTTTCTTT
TRBV9	NA	TRBD1	TRBJ2-5	CASSASRGTGVFETQYF	TGTGCCAGCAGCGCCTCTAGGGGGACAGGGGTATTTGAGACCCAGTACTTC
TRBV19	NA	TRBD1	TRBJ1-5	CASSIDRGYQPQHF	TGTGCCAGTAGTATTGACAGGGGCTATCAGCCCCAGCATTTT
TRBV19	few	NA	TRBJ1-2	CASKSEGMRYGYTF	TGTGCCAGTAAATCCGAGGGTATGAGGTATGGCTACACCTTC
TRBV7-2	NA	TRBD1	TRBJ1-1	CASSFFMTGSDTEAFF	TGTGCCAGCAGCTTTTTCATGACAGGGAGCGACACTGAAGCTTTCTTT
TRBV5-6	NA	NA	TRBJ1-1	CASSLSAWGDTEAFF	TGTGCCAGCAGCTTGAGTGCCTGGGGCGACACTGAAGCTTTCTTT
TRBV19	NA	NA	TRBJ2-5	CASSRTGARETQYF	TGTGCCAGTAGTCGAACGGGAGCAAGGGAGACCCAGTACTTC
TRBV6-6	few	NA	TRBJ1-2	CASSKGHYGYTF	TGTGCCAGCAGTAAGGGACATTATGGCTACACCTTC
TRBV6-6	NA	NA	TRBJ2-7	CASSPANEQYF	TGTGCCAGCAGCCCCGCGAACGAGCAGTACTTC
TRBV19	NA	TRBD2	TRBJ2-5	CASSRGTSGEQETQYF	TGTGCCAGTAGTAGAGGGACTAGCGGGGAACAAGAGACCCAGTACTTC
TRBV18	NA	NA	TRBJ2-7	CASSPQSSTYEQYF	TGTGCCAGCTCACCACAATCCAGTACCTACGAGCAGTACTTC
TRBV4-3	NA	NA	TRBJ2-3	CASSQTGRGTDTQYF	TGCGCCAGCAGCCAGACGGGAAGGGGCACAGATACGCAGTATTTT
TRBV10-3	NA	TRBD1	TRBJ1-2	CAISDQGTGEIYGYTF	TGTGCCATCAGTGACCAAGGGACAGGAGAAATATATGGCTACACCTTC
TRBV7-2	NA	TRBD2	TRBJ2-3	CASSSRLAGITDTQYF	TGTGCCAGCAGCTCCCGACTAGCGGGAATCACAGATACGCAGTATTTT
TRBV29-1	once	NA	TRBJ1-1	CSVEGAGMNTEAFF	TGCAGCGTTGAAGGGGCGGGGATGAACACTGAAGCTTTCTTT
TRBV4-1	NA	NA	TRBJ2-5	CASSHGQKETQYF	TGCGCCAGCAGCCACGGACAGAAAGAGACCCAGTACTTC
TRBV7-9	NA	NA	TRBJ1-2	CASSLSDSRYTF	TGTGCCAGCAGCTTATCGGACAGTCGCTACACCTTC
TRBV6-1	NA	NA	TRBJ1-1	CASIEPGLNTEAFF	TGTGCCTCCATCGAGCCGGGGCTGAACACTGAAGCTTTCTTT
TRBV9	NA	TRBD2	TRBJ2-1	CASSVGLLAGVVNEQFF	TGTGCCAGCAGCGTAGGCTTGTTAGCGGGAGTGGTCAATGAGCAGTTCTTC
TRBV7-9	NA	TRBD2	TRBJ2-1	CASSLPGGVNEQFF	TGTGCCAGCAGCTTACCGGGGGGTGTCAATGAGCAGTTCTTC
TRBV27	NA	NA	TRBJ1-5	CASSLFSAGYSNQPQHF	TGTGCCAGCAGTTTATTTTCCGCGGGATATAGCAATCAGCCCCAGCATTTT
TRBV4-1	NA	NA	TRBJ2-2	CASSLSRSGELFF	TGCGCCAGCAGCCTCTCTAGGAGCGGGGAGCTGTTTTTT
TRBV7-2	NA	NA	TRBJ1-5	CASSGPFQPQHF	TGTGCCAGCAGCGGGCCTTTCCAGCCCCAGCATTTT
TRBV18	NA	TRBD1	TRBJ1-5	CASSPLSGTGVQPQHF	TGTGCCAGCTCACCTTTATCCGGGACAGGGGTTCAGCCCCAGCATTTT
TRBV30	NA	TRBD1	TRBJ1-1	CAWSAGDRREAFF	TGTGCCTGGAGTGCCGGGGACAGACGTGAAGCTTTCTTT
TRBV27	NA	NA	TRBJ2-1	CASSFLHEQFF	TGTGCCAGCAGTTTCTTACATGAGCAGTTCTTC
TRBV27	NA	TRBD1	TRBJ2-3	CASSSDREVGTDTQYF	TGTGCCAGCAGTTCGGACAGGGAGGTTGGGACAGATACGCAGTATTTT
TRBV7-9	NA	TRBD2	TRBJ2-1	CASSLVFLAGGRQFF	TGTGCCAGCAGCTTAGTCTTTCTCGCGGGAGGTAGGCAGTTCTTC
TRBV18	NA	NA	TRBJ1-5	CASSPRDIFSTQHF	TGTGCCAGCTCCCCACGGGACATTTTTTCCACCCAGCATTTT
TRBV6-4	NA	TRBD2	TRBJ2-4	CARCRRGLAGTLAKNIQYF	TGTGCCAGATGCAGAAGAGGACTAGCGGGAACTCTAGCCAAAAACATTCAGTACTTC
TRBV7-2	NA	NA	TRBJ1-3	CASSSSSGTASGNTIYF	TGTGCCAGCAGCTCAAGTTCCGGGACCGCCTCTGGAAACACCATATATTTT
TRBV14	NA	TRBD1	TRBJ2-1	CASSQGIGGPYNEQFF	TGTGCCAGCAGCCAAGGGATAGGGGGCCCGTACAATGAGCAGTTCTTC
TRBV15	once	NA	TRBJ2-3	CATSRDKSTDTQYF	TGTGCCACCAGCAGAGATAAGAGCACAGATACGCAGTATTTT
TRBV10-1	few	NA	TRBJ1-2	CAVVGGADGYTF	TGCGCGGTGGTGGGGGGCGCGGATGGCTACACCTTC
TRBV19	NA	NA	TRBJ2-2	CASESREPTGELFF	TGTGCCTCCGAATCGAGGGAACCCACCGGGGAGCTGTTTTTT
TRBV4-1	NA	TRBD1	TRBJ1-2	CASSPIPGQGFWNYGYTF	TGCGCCAGCAGCCCTATCCCGGGACAGGGCTTCTGGAACTATGGCTACACCTTC